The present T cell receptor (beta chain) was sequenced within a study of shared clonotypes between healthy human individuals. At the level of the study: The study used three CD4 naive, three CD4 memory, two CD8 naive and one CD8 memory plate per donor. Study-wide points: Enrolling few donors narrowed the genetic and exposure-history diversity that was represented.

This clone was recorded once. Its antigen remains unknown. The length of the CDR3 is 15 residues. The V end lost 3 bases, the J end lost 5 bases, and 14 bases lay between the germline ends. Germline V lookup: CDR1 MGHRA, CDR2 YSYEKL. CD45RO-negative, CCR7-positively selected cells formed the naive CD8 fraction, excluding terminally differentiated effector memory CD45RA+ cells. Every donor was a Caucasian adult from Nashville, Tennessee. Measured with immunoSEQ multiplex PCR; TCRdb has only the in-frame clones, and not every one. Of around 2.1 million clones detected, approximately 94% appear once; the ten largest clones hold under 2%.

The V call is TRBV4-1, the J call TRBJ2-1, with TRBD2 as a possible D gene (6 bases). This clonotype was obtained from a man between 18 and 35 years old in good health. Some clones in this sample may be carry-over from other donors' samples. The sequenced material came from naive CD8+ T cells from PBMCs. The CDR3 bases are TGCGCCAGCAGCCAGGTGGGAGGCCTAAACAATGAGCAGTTCTTC. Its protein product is CASSQVGGLNNEQFF.